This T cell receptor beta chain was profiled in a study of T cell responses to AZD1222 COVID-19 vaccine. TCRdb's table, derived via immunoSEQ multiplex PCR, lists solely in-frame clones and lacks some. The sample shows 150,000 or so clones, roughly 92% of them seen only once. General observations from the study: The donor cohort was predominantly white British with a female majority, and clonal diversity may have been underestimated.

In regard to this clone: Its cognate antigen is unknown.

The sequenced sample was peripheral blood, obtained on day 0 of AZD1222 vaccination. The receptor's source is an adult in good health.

As DNA, the CDR3 is TGTGCCAGCAGCTTAGGCCCGACAGGGAAAGGCAATCAGCCCCAGCATTTT. Amino acid sequence: CASSLGPTGKGNQPQHF. The chain has TRBV7-2 and TRBJ1-5; TRBD1 matches at 7 bases. Per germline, CDR1 SGHTA and CDR2 FQGNSA. This CDR3 is built from 17 residues. Losses at the gene ends were 1 base for V and 2 bases for J; bases not matched to a gene: 8.